One and the same sample provided the 29 T cell receptor beta chains below, sequenced in a study of blood T cells in healthy people across ages. The second PCR ran roughly 6 to 11 cycles with a sample-barcoded 5' primer and J-beta primers. MiXCR was run by TCRdb on the 5' RACE reads, yielding one entry per CDR3 protein. Here the sample spans about 1.8 million distinct CDR3 sequences, approximately 50% being singletons. The sequencing input was blood. The receptor set was obtained from a woman aged 40 to 55 in good health.

This clonotype was recorded once. The chain is built from TRBV20-1 and TRBJ1-5; D is undetermined. The CDR3 is made up of 14 amino acids. The germline V gene encodes CDR1 DFQATT and CDR2 SNEGSKA (reference sequence). V lost 0 bases and J lost 1, with 7 bases in between. The CDR3: CSARDRPSNQPQHF. The CDR3 region has the DNA TGCAGTGCTAGAGACAGACCGAGCAATCAGCCCCAGCATTTT.

This clonotype came up a few times. V gene TRBV27 combines with J gene TRBJ2-3; TRBD1 is a possible D gene (6 bases). This CDR3 is 14 amino acids long. V lost 2 bases and J lost 2, with 8 bases in between. The germline V gene has CDR1 MNHEY and CDR2 SMNVEV (reference sequence). The CDR3 reads CASSLNRDTDTQYF. As DNA, the CDR3 is TGTGCCAGCAGTTTAAACAGGGACACAGATACGCAGTATTTT.

V is TRBV20-1 and J is TRBJ2-7; 8 bases align to TRBD1. V shed 6 bases and J 7 bases; nucleotides not matched to a gene: 20. CDR3 length: 16 residues. The V gene's germline CDR1 is DFQATT and CDR2 SNEGSKA (reference sequence). CDR3 coding DNA: TGCAGTGCCCCAGATAGGGGGACAGGAGCCTACAATGAGCAGTACTTC. Residues: CSAPDRGTGAYNEQYF.

This clonotype has just a few counts. V and J are TRBV27 and TRBJ2-6, with D perhaps given as TRBD1 or TRBD2 (5 bases each). CDR1 is MNHEY and CDR2 is SMNVEV in the germline V gene (reference sequence). The CDR3 spans 16 residues. With 3 bases removed from V and 0 bases from J, the gap between germline ends came to 9 bases. The CDR3 sequence is CASSFWGRSGANVLTF. In DNA, the CDR3 is TGTGCCAGCAGTTTTTGGGGACGCTCTGGGGCCAACGTCCTGACTTTC.

The chain combines TRBV5-1 with TRBJ2-5; 7 nucleotides agree with TRBD2. J was trimmed by 5 bases and V by 0 bases; bases with no gene match: 7. CDR3 length equals 15 residues. Germline V lookup: CDR1 SGHRS, CDR2 YFSETQ. The CDR3 DNA reads as TGCGCCAGCAGCTTGGCAGCCCTAGCGGAGGAGACCCAGTACTTC. Protein sequence: CASSLAALAEETQYF.

In the case of this clonotype: A single base separates this from a much larger clone, so it may be a read error. This chain connects TRBV7-2 to TRBJ2-5; weak D call: TRBD2 (6 bases). This CDR3 region has 12 residues. CDR1 and CDR2 from the germline V gene are SGHTA and FQGNSA. Trimming removed 3 bases from V and 13 bases from J, with 15 bases in between. CDR3 nucleotide sequence: TGTGCCAGCAGCTTTGAGAGACTAGGAGTGTACTTC. It encodes CASSFERLGVYF.

The rearrangement uses TRBV28 and TRBJ1-6, with a weak D call TRBD1 (5 bases). The CDR3 sequence is 13 residues long. Germline lookup yields CDR1 MDHEN and CDR2 SYDVKM. V gave up 6 bases and J gave up 7 bases, with 10 bases separating them. CDR3 in amino acids: CASRTDLNSPLHF. The DNA for the CDR3 is TGTGCCAGCAGGACAGATTTGAATTCACCCCTCCACTTT.

The gene calls are TRBV24-1 and TRBJ2-1, with a possible D match to TRBD2 (6 bases). The V end lost 2 bases, the J end lost 3 bases, and 19 bases lay between the germline ends. CDR1 and CDR2 (germline): KGHDR, SFDVKD. The CDR3 is 18 amino acids. In nucleotides, the CDR3 is TGTGCCACCAGTGATTCACGATCCGGGACTCCCGTCTACAATGAGCAGTTCTTC. It encodes CATSDSRSGTPVYNEQFF.

A few counts support this clonotype. The V and J genes are TRBV10-3 and TRBJ2-1, with 8 bases that match TRBD2. The CDR3 extends over 15 amino acids. Germline CDR1 is ENHRY and CDR2 is SYGVKD. V lost 4 bases to trimming and J lost 8 bases; unmatched junction nucleotides: 10. For the CDR3, the DNA is TGTGCCATCAGTGGGGAGCTTCGGGGGGGGCATGAGCAGTTCTTC. Protein: CAISGELRGGHEQFF.

V is TRBV5-1 and J is TRBJ2-1; 7 bases agree with TRBD2. J was trimmed by 3 bases and V by 4 bases; bases with no gene match: 10. Germline CDR1 is SGHRS and CDR2 is YFSETQ. This CDR3 is 16 amino acids long. This CDR3 is CASSGRSGRNYNEQFF. The CDR3 nucleotides are TGCGCCAGCAGCGGCCGTAGCGGGCGGAACTACAATGAGCAGTTCTTC.

About this clonotype itself: With a much larger clone just one base away, this may be a read error. The chain carries TRBV4-2 and TRBJ1-6; D remains unclear. The CDR3 extends over 15 amino acids. V was cut by 5 bases and J by 9 bases, with 17 bases left in between. Germline CDR1 and CDR2: LGHNA and YNFKEQ. The CDR3 sequence: CASSANGENSSPLHF. Written as DNA, the CDR3 is TGTGCCAGCAGCGCGAATGGAGAAAATAGTTCACCCCTCCACTTT.

This clonotype was observed at least ten times. The rearrangement joins TRBV28 to TRBJ2-7, with D maybe TRBD1 (5 bases). Germline assignment: CDR1 MDHEN and CDR2 SYDVKM. The ends were cut back, 5 bases at V and 4 bases at J, with 6 bases in the middle. The CDR3 spans 11 residues. This chain's CDR3 is CASSRQYEQYF. The CDR3 nucleotides read TGTGCCAGCAGTCGACAGTACGAGCAGTACTTC.

This clonotype has a handful of counts. The V and J genes are TRBV27 and TRBJ2-7, with no clear D. The V gene lost 5 bases and the J gene lost 4 bases, with 12 bases spanning the gap. Germline V gives CDR1 MNHEY, CDR2 SMNVEV (reference sequence). CDR3 length equals 13 residues. The chain's CDR3 is CASSVYGSYEQYF. The CDR3 DNA follows: TGTGCCAGCAGTGTCTACGGGTCATACGAGCAGTACTTC.

This clonotype was detected once. The chain combines TRBV7-2 with TRBJ2-7; D is unclear. The germline CDR1 and CDR2 sequences are SGHTA and FQGNSA. The germline V and J ends were trimmed by 2 bases and 6 bases, with 14 bases remaining between them. The CDR3 has 14 amino acids. CDR3 in DNA: TGTGCCAGCAGCTTAACCAGCTTTGGGTCCGAGCAGTACTTC. Encoded protein: CASSLTSFGSEQYF.

The chain combines TRBV20-1 with TRBJ2-5; 9 positions match TRBD1. The ends lost 5 bases at V and 5 bases at J; junction bases unmatched: 6. This CDR3 region has 13 residues. Germline values: CDR1 DFQATT, CDR2 SNEGSKA (reference sequence). DNA of the CDR3: TGCAGTGCTTACAGGGGGCGTGGGGAGACCCAGTACTTC. Its translation is CSAYRGRGETQYF.

This clonotype was seen at least ten times. The gene calls are TRBV29-1 and TRBJ2-4; D is possibly TRBD1 (6 bases). This CDR3 region has 12 residues. Germline values: CDR1 SQVTM, CDR2 ANQGSEA. V was shortened by 5 bases and J by 6 bases, with 11 bases between the two germline ends. The DNA of the CDR3 is TGCAGCGTTCAGGAAGGGGGAAACATTCAGTACTTC. Translated: CSVQEGGNIQYF.

This rearrangement joins TRBV2 to TRBJ2-5; maybe TRBD1 (6 bases). V gave up 7 bases and J gave up 0 bases, with 21 bases separating them. Germline V CDR1 and CDR2: SNHLY, FYNNEI. This CDR3 contains 17 residues. CDR3 loop: CASKRRGIQRNQETQYF. The CDR3 region has the DNA TGTGCCAGCAAGCGCAGGGGAATCCAGAGGAACCAAGAGACCCAGTACTTC.

This clonotype appeared a single time. V usage is TRBV20-1 and J usage is TRBJ1-2, with a tentative D call TRBD1 (6 bases). This CDR3 region has 15 residues. Germline V CDR1 and CDR2: DFQATT, SNEGSKA (reference sequence). V was trimmed by 2 bases and J by 4 bases, leaving 17 bases between them. The CDR3 DNA is TGCAGTGCTAGAAACGAGGGGGGGCAATCCTATGGCTACACCTTC. This encodes CSARNEGGQSYGYTF.

The chain carries TRBV5-1 and TRBJ2-5; 10 bases agree with TRBD1. The J call may not be correct, given that the DNA end is closer to TRBJ2-7. CDR3 length equals 17 residues. Germline V gene lookup returns CDR1 SGHRS and CDR2 YFSETQ. CDR3 bases: TGCGCCAGCAGCTTCCAACCTTCCGGGACAGGGGTCTACGAGCAGTACTTC. It codes for CASSFQPSGTGVYEQYF.

CDR3 DNA: TGTGCCAGCAGCTTAGCGGGGGGGGCCACCTACAATGAGCAGTTCTTC. Protein sequence: CASSLAGGATYNEQFF. The chain uses TRBV7-2 and TRBJ2-1, with D maybe TRBD2 (7 bases). Per germline, CDR1 SGHTA and CDR2 FQGNSA. Trimming removed 0 bases from V and 2 bases from J, with 11 bases in between. This CDR3 has 16 amino acids.

The chain joins TRBV24-1 to TRBJ2-5, with TRBD1 identical over 8 bases. This CDR3 has 15 residues. V lost 3 bases and J lost 5; bases outside the gene matches: 7. Germline lookup yields CDR1 KGHDR and CDR2 SFDVKD. The CDR3 sequence: CATSDPTGDGETQYF. The CDR3 DNA reads as TGTGCCACCAGTGATCCGACAGGGGACGGGGAGACCCAGTACTTC.

This chain links TRBV20-1 with TRBJ2-5, with 12 nucleotides matching TRBD1. The CDR3 covers 12 residues. The germline CDR1 and CDR2 sequences are DFQATT and SNEGSKA (reference sequence). The CDR3 spells CMWDRGPETQYF. CDR3 bases: TGCATGTGGGACAGGGGGCCAGAGACCCAGTACTTC.

Remarks on this clonotype: The junction departs from the called germline gene at one end, perhaps through a read error. J is TRBJ2-1 and V is TRBV2, with D perhaps TRBD2 (6 bases). This CDR3 region has 15 residues. The germline V gene encodes CDR1 SNHLY and CDR2 FYNNEI. CDR3 in amino acids: CASSEEPPFLAEQFF. The CDR3 DNA is TGTGCCAGCAGCGAAGAGCCTCCCTTTCTAGCGGAGCAGTTCTTC.

The chain combines TRBV4-2 with TRBJ2-7, with D possibly matching TRBD1 (6 bases). The CDR3 has 15 residues. In germline, CDR1 is LGHNA, CDR2 YNFKEQ. V gave up 4 bases and J gave up 3 bases, with 16 bases separating them. As DNA, the CDR3 is TGTGCCAGCAGCCCCCGCCAGGGGAAGGACTACGAGCAGTACTTC. This encodes CASSPRQGKDYEQYF.

This clonotype was seen a single time. The gene calls are TRBV5-1 and TRBJ2-3, with D tentatively TRBD1 (6 bases). This CDR3 has 14 residues. Germline CDR1 and CDR2: SGHRS and YFSETQ. The germline V and J ends were trimmed by 4 bases and 5 bases, with 14 bases remaining between them. In DNA form, the CDR3 reads TGCGCCAGCAGCCTACGACAGGAGATAGATACGCAGTATTTT. It specifies CASSLRQEIDTQYF.

The chain has TRBV7-9 and TRBJ2-5, with 16 bases that match TRBD2. Losses at the gene ends were 5 bases for V and 0 bases for J; bases not matched to a gene: 6. Germline CDR1 reads SEHNR; CDR2 reads FQNEAQ (reference sequence). The CDR3 spans 18 residues. As DNA, the CDR3 is TGTGCCAGCAGCCCCGGGACTAGCGGGGGGGCGTACCAAGAGACCCAGTACTTC. Translating it yields CASSPGTSGGAYQETQYF.

In this sample, this clonotype turned up many times. V gene TRBV12-3 or TRBV12-4 combines with J gene TRBJ2-1, with TRBD2 matching 7 bases. Trimming removed 3 bases from V and 7 bases from J; junction bases left unmatched: 9. CDR3 size: 15 residues. The CDR3 here is CASSFRGDVGNEQFF. The CDR3, as DNA: TGTGCCAGCAGTTTTCGGGGGGACGTTGGGAATGAGCAGTTCTTC.

This clonotype was observed a single time. This chain connects TRBV12-3 or TRBV12-4 to TRBJ1-2; the D gene is possibly TRBD1 (5 bases). This CDR3 contains 16 residues. V gave up 3 bases and J gave up 7 bases, with 21 bases separating them. CDR3 protein: CASSFEGTVVWRGYTF. In nucleotides, the CDR3 is TGTGCCAGCAGTTTCGAGGGGACGGTAGTTTGGCGTGGCTACACCTTC.

This sequence joins TRBV6-1 and TRBJ1-2; 8 nucleotides agree with TRBD1. Per the germline V gene, CDR1 is MNHNS and CDR2 is SASEGT. Trimming at V came to 7 bases and at J to 8 bases, leaving 9 bases not matched to a gene. This CDR3 spans 13 amino acids. In DNA, the CDR3 is TGTGCCAGCACCGAGGGACAGGCCCTCGGCTACACCTTC. Protein product: CASTEGQALGYTF.